Shown below are 9 T cell receptor beta chains from a single sample sequenced in a study of blood T cells in healthy people across ages. Combining a sample-barcoded 5' primer with a J-beta primer mix, a second PCR ran for about 7 to 12 cycles. TCRdb used MiXCR to reprocess the 5' RACE reads, holding one entry per CDR3 protein. The data contain 1.5 million to 1.8 million distinct CDR3 sequences, less than 45% of them singletons. Sequenced: blood. The source of these receptors is a woman aged 18-29 years in good health.

V is TRBV25-1 and J is TRBJ1-6; D unresolved. There are 13 residues in the CDR3. V lost 9 bases to trimming and J lost 7 bases, with 13 bases between them. Germline V gene lookup returns CDR1 MGHDK and CDR2 SYGVNS. CDR3 nucleotide sequence: TGTGCCAGTGCAAGTAGCGTGAATTCACCCCTCCACTTT. It translates to CASASSVNSPLHF.

The chain couples TRBV7-2 to TRBJ2-7, with TRBD1 identical over 7 bases. The CDR3 has 17 amino acids. Germline V gene data show CDR1 as SGHTA and CDR2 as FQGNSA. After removal of 4 bases from V and 3 bases from J, the junction contained 15 bases not matched to a gene. The CDR3 region has the DNA TGTGCCAGCAGCTCTACAGGGGACGGGGCGAGTTTCTACGAGCAGTACTTC. Its protein product is CASSSTGDGASFYEQYF.

V gene TRBV9 combines with J gene TRBJ2-7, with TRBD2 matching over 8 bases. V lost 0 bases and J lost 3; bases outside the gene matches: 5. The CDR3 has 15 residues. CDR1 and CDR2 from the germline V gene are SGDLS and YYNGEE. The CDR3 loop is CASSVGGTSIYEQYF. CDR3 nucleotides: TGTGCCAGCAGCGTAGGAGGGACTAGTATCTACGAGCAGTACTTC. Full variable domain (remainder filled in from reference TRBV9 and TRBJ2-7): DSGVTQTPKHLITATGQRVTLRCSPRSGDLSVYWYQQSLDQGLQFLIQYYNGEERAKGNILERFSAQQFPDLHSELNLSSLELGDSALYFCASSVGGTSIYEQYFGPGTRLTVT.

Written as DNA, the CDR3 is TGTGCCAGCGGCGATTCGTATGGCTACACCTTC. Translating it yields CASGDSYGYTF. This chain uses TRBV14 with TRBJ1-2; D ambiguous. V lost 8 bases to trimming and J lost 5 bases, with 9 bases between them. CDR1 and CDR2 from the germline V gene are SGHDN and FVKESK. The CDR3 runs 11 residues.

This clonotype came up a few times. The chain joins TRBV3-1 to TRBJ2-4, with D perhaps matching TRBD2 (7 bases). With the DNA end fitting TRBJ2-5 better, the J assignment may be wrong. CDR3 length: 13 amino acids. Germline CDR1 LGHDT, CDR2 YNNKEL (reference sequence). The CDR3 coding sequence is TGTGCCAGCACCAAAGGGGGGGAAGAGACCCAGTACTTC. Translated: CASTKGGEETQYF.

The DNA for the CDR3 is TGTGCCAGCAGCTCCAGAGGCGAGGTTAGCTATGGCTACACCTTC. Protein product: CASSSRGEVSYGYTF. This rearrangement joins TRBV7-9 to TRBJ1-2; no reliable D call. This CDR3 spans 15 amino acids. V was pared by 4 bases and J by 4 bases, with 16 bases between. Per the germline V gene, CDR1 is SEHNR and CDR2 is FQNEAQ (reference sequence).

This clonotype was observed a few times. The V call is TRBV20-1, the J call TRBJ2-1, with unresolved D. The germline V and J ends were trimmed by 4 bases and 8 bases, with 12 bases remaining between them. The germline V gene has CDR1 DFQATT and CDR2 SNEGSKA (reference sequence). This CDR3 is 12 amino acids long. The CDR3, as DNA: TGCAGTGCTATGGGCGCCCCGCATGAGCAGTTCTTC. Amino acids: CSAMGAPHEQFF.

In its sample, this clonotype was seen a few times. The chain carries TRBV12-5 and TRBJ2-3; TRBD1 might be the D (6 bases). This CDR3 contains 15 residues. Germline V gene lookup returns CDR1 LGHNT and CDR2 FRNRAP. Trimming removed 1 base from V and 6 bases from J, with 14 bases in between. The CDR3 nucleotides read TGTGCTAGTGGTTTGGGTCGACAGGTTGGTGATACGCAGTATTTT. This encodes CASGLGRQVGDTQYF.

Written as DNA, the CDR3 is TGTGCCATCAGTGAGGGCGGATACTCCTACGAGCAGTACTTC. This encodes CAISEGGYSYEQYF. This chain joins TRBV10-3 and TRBJ2-5; D gene ambiguous. The end of the DNA is better explained by TRBJ2-7, so the J call may be wrong. CDR3 length: 14 amino acids. Germline V lookup: CDR1 ENHRY, CDR2 SYGVKD.